The 27 T cell receptor beta chains given below trace back to one sample, sequenced in a study of shared clonotypes between healthy human individuals. CD45RO negativity and positive selection for CCR7 defined naive CD8 cells, a population that excluded terminally differentiated effector memory CD45RA+ cells. The assay was immunoSEQ multiplex PCR, and TCRdb's table has in-frame clones only and misses some. The sample contains around 2.1 million clones, more than 85% of which appear only once. Sequenced input: naive CD8+ T cells from PBMCs. Every receptor here comes from a man aged 18 to 30 in good health. Some clones in this sample may be carry-over from other donors' samples.

J is TRBJ1-1 and V is TRBV27; TRBD1 is a possible D gene (5 bases). Germline V CDR1 and CDR2: MNHEY, SMNVEV (reference sequence). The V end was cut by 5 bases, the J end by 4 bases, with 20 bases between. The CDR3 has 16 residues. The chain's CDR3 is CASSPAAGEWSTEAFF. As DNA, the CDR3 is TGTGCCAGCAGTCCGGCCGCGGGGGAATGGAGCACTGAAGCTTTCTTT.

This chain links TRBV5-6 with TRBJ2-7, with 8 bases identical to TRBD1. This CDR3 has 14 amino acids. With V trimmed by 3 bases and J by 4 bases, 6 bases remained unmatched. Germline CDR1 and CDR2: SGHDT and YYEEEE. The CDR3 sequence: CASSSSGTGYEQYF. DNA for the CDR3: TGTGCCAGCAGCTCGTCCGGGACAGGTTACGAGCAGTACTTC.

The rearrangement uses TRBV30 and TRBJ2-7, with TRBD2 as a possible D gene (5 bases). CDR1 and CDR2 from the germline V gene are GTSNPN and SVGIG (reference sequence). The CDR3 has 13 residues. Trimming removed 5 bases from V and 2 bases from J, with 13 bases in between. CDR3 region: CAWGTTGTYEQYF. The DNA of the CDR3 is TGTGCCTGGGGTACTACGGGGACCTACGAGCAGTACTTC. The complete variable domain, with remaining parts taken from reference TRBV30 and TRBJ2-7, reads SQTIHQWPATLVQPVGSPLSLECTVEGTSNPNLYWYRQAAGRGLQLLFYSVGIGQISSEVPQNLSASRPQDRQFILSSKKLLLSDSGFYLCAWGTTGTYEQYFGPGTRLTVT.

V gene TRBV7-9 combines with J gene TRBJ1-2; 7 nucleotides line up with TRBD1. The J segment lost 4 bases and the V segment lost 9 bases, leaving 8 bases of the junction unmatched. The CDR3 loop spans 13 amino acids. Germline-derived CDR1 and CDR2 are SEHNR and FQNEAQ (reference sequence). CDR3 sequence: CASQGGQLYGYTF. CDR3 sequence (DNA): TGTGCCAGTCAGGGGGGACAGCTCTATGGCTACACCTTC.

A note on this clone: Distinct nucleotide sequences in the sample also encode this CDR3. The chain combines TRBV19 with TRBJ2-7; tentatively, D is TRBD1 (5 bases). In germline, CDR1 is LNHDA, CDR2 SQIVND (reference sequence). The CDR3 loop spans 14 amino acids. Between the trimmed V and J ends, which lost 3 bases and 0 bases, there was a span of 9 bases. The CDR3 region has the DNA TGTGCCAGTAGTATTAGTGACAGCTCCTACGAGCAGTACTTC. Translating gives CASSISDSSYEQYF.

V and J are TRBV19 and TRBJ2-7; TRBD1 matches at 7 bases. Germline values: CDR1 LNHDA, CDR2 SQIVND (reference sequence). The length of the CDR3 is 11 residues. J lost 6 bases, V lost 7 bases, and 3 bases had no gene match. DNA for the CDR3: TGTGCCAGTAAGGGACAGTCCGAGCAGTACTTC. It specifies CASKGQSEQYF.

The J gene is TRBJ2-7, the V gene TRBV28; D might be TRBD2 (6 bases). The V end lost 7 bases, the J end lost 3 bases, and 13 bases lay between the germline ends. The CDR3 has 13 amino acids. Germline V gene lookup returns CDR1 MDHEN and CDR2 SYDVKM. CDR3 protein: CASTPGTYYEQYF. The CDR3 nucleotides read TGTGCCAGCACACCCGGGACTTACTACGAGCAGTACTTC.

This chain uses TRBV2 with TRBJ2-1, with D possibly being TRBD1 or TRBD2 (5 bases each). Looked up from germline, CDR1 is SNHLY and CDR2 is FYNNEI. The CDR3 is 17 residues long. V was pared by 5 bases and J by 0 bases, with 17 bases between. CDR3 coding DNA: TGTGCCAGCAGTAGGGCAGATCTTGGGGGCTCCTACAATGAGCAGTTCTTC. Protein product: CASSRADLGGSYNEQFF.

The chain uses TRBV9 and TRBJ2-7; D gene unclear. Germline V gives CDR1 SGDLS, CDR2 YYNGEE. Deletions cut 0 bases from V and 2 bases from J, with 9 bases between. CDR3 length equals 14 residues. This CDR3 is CASSVGYGAYEQYF. The CDR3 DNA follows: TGTGCCAGCAGCGTAGGTTATGGGGCCTACGAGCAGTACTTC.

This clone was counted once. The genes are TRBV19 and TRBJ1-3; D ambiguous. V was pared by 1 base and J by 9 bases, with 10 bases between. The CDR3 spans 13 residues. Germline V gives CDR1 LNHDA, CDR2 SQIVND (reference sequence). The CDR3 DNA reads as TGTGCCAGTAGTATAGTTTCGGGATCCACCATATATTTT. Translation gives CASSIVSGSTIYF.

The gene calls are TRBV25-1 and TRBJ1-2; D call uncertain. Trimming stripped 4 bases from V and 4 bases from J, with 13 bases between. Germline V gene sequence: CDR1 MGHDK, CDR2 SYGVNS. The CDR3 totals 14 residues. The CDR3 sequence is CASSVGPTRYGYTF. DNA for the CDR3: TGTGCCAGCAGTGTAGGTCCAACCCGCTATGGCTACACCTTC.

The chain joins TRBV29-1 to TRBJ1-2; D is unclear. The CDR3 has 12 amino acids. Germline V gene sequence: CDR1 SQVTM, CDR2 ANQGSEA. Trimming took 6 bases from V and 0 from J, leaving 8 bases between them. Here the CDR3 DNA reads TGCAGCGTCCGCGGACCTAACTATGGCTACACCTTC. It encodes CSVRGPNYGYTF.

In this sample, this clone turned up a few times. This chain joins TRBV9 and TRBJ1-1; 11 bases are shared with TRBD1. Germline V gene data show CDR1 as SGDLS and CDR2 as YYNGEE. CDR3 length: 17 residues. The ends lost 4 bases at V and 0 bases at J; junction bases unmatched: 8. The CDR3 DNA sequence: TGTGCCAGCAGCCCGCGGGACAGGGGGACCATGAACACTGAAGCTTTCTTT. It yields the protein CASSPRDRGTMNTEAFF.

The chain uses TRBV19 and TRBJ2-1; no reliable D call. The CDR3 has 14 residues. Trimming removed 1 base at V and 6 bases at J, with 10 bases between. CDR1 is LNHDA, CDR2 SQIVND, per germline (reference sequence). Written as DNA, the CDR3 is TGTGCCAGTAGTATAGTTTCCGAGTTCAATGAGCAGTTCTTC. It encodes CASSIVSEFNEQFF.

The rearrangement joins TRBV9 to TRBJ2-3; TRBD1 or TRBD2 may be the D gene (7 bases each). V was pared by 3 bases and J by 2 bases, with 10 bases between. Germline lookup yields CDR1 SGDLS and CDR2 YYNGEE. The CDR3 has 14 amino acids. Written as DNA, the CDR3 is TGTGCCAGCAGCGCAGGGGGGGACACAGATACGCAGTATTTT. It yields the protein CASSAGGDTDTQYF.

A few counts support this clone. The chain carries TRBV19 and TRBJ1-2; D ambiguous. Germline V CDR1 and CDR2: LNHDA, SQIVND (reference sequence). Trimming took off 5 bases at V and 6 bases at J, with 13 bases between the two ends. There are 13 residues in the CDR3. The CDR3: CASSPIPVDGYTF. In DNA, the CDR3 is TGTGCCAGTAGTCCCATCCCCGTCGATGGCTACACCTTC. Filled out from reference TRBV19 and TRBJ1-2, the complete variable domain reads DGGITQSPKYLFRKEGQNVTLSCEQNLNHDAMYWYRQDPGQGLRLIYYSQIVNDFQKGDIAEGYSVSREKKESFPLTVTSAQKNPTAFYLCASSPIPVDGYTFGSGTRLTVV.

Comment on this clone: The same CDR3 arises from other DNA sequences in this sample as well. The chain uses TRBV9 and TRBJ1-2; D might be TRBD1 (5 bases). Per germline, CDR1 SGDLS and CDR2 YYNGEE. The CDR3 spans 13 residues. V was shortened by 4 bases and J by 4 bases, with 11 bases between the two germline ends. Here the CDR3 reads CASSPSGGYGYTF. The CDR3 bases are TGTGCCAGCAGCCCTTCTGGGGGCTATGGCTACACCTTC.

This clone turned up a few times. The chain links TRBV13 to TRBJ1-1; TRBD1 is a possible D gene (5 bases). V was cut by 1 base and J by 6 bases, with 9 bases left in between. CDR1 and CDR2 from the germline V gene are PRHDT and FYEKMQ (reference sequence). The CDR3 covers 13 residues. DNA of the CDR3: TGTGCCAGCAGCTTAGAGGCGGGGCCTGAAGCTTTCTTT. Amino acid sequence: CASSLEAGPEAFF.

This chain links TRBV29-1 with TRBJ2-7, with 10 bases identical to TRBD1. The germline V gene has CDR1 SQVTM and CDR2 ANQGSEA. V lost 7 bases to trimming and J lost 4 bases; unmatched junction nucleotides: 7. This CDR3 has 13 amino acids. This chain's CDR3 is CSAVGTGVYEQYF. The CDR3 nucleotides read TGCAGCGCCGTAGGGACAGGGGTATACGAGCAGTACTTC.

V usage is TRBV27 and J usage is TRBJ2-7; 9 bases are a match to TRBD2. In germline, CDR1 is MNHEY, CDR2 SMNVEV (reference sequence). This CDR3 is built from 16 residues. J was trimmed by 4 bases and V by 0 bases; bases with no gene match: 7. In DNA, the CDR3 is TGTGCCAGCAGTTTATCAGTAGCGGGAGTTCAATACGAGCAGTACTTC. Its protein is CASSLSVAGVQYEQYF.

This CDR3 reads CASSQTSVVGQGGGAFF. As DNA, the CDR3 is TGCGCCAGCAGCCAGACAAGTGTCGTCGGACAGGGTGGGGGAGCTTTCTTT. The gene calls are TRBV4-1 and TRBJ1-1; TRBD1 agrees at 8 bases. The CDR3 totals 17 residues. CDR1 and CDR2 from the germline V gene are MGHRA and YSYEKL. J lost 10 bases, V lost 3 bases, and 19 bases had no gene match.

The chain couples TRBV11-1 to TRBJ1-5; D might be TRBD1 (5 bases). CDR1 and CDR2 (germline): SGHAT, FQDESV (reference sequence). The germline V and J ends were trimmed by 5 bases and 7 bases, with 12 bases remaining between them. The CDR3 runs to 13 residues. CDR3 nucleotides: TGTGCCAGCAGCCCCTGGGGGGACCAGCCCCAGCATTTT. Amino acid sequence: CASSPWGDQPQHF. Based on the CDR3 plus reference TRBV11-1 and TRBJ1-5, the full variable domain is EAEVAQSPRYKITEKSQAVAFWCDPISGHATLYWYRQILGQGPELLVQFQDESVVDDSQLPKDRFSAERLKGVDSTLKIQPAELGDSAMYLCASSPWGDQPQHFGDGTRLSIL.

The rearrangement links TRBV4-2 to TRBJ2-1, with D possibly matching TRBD1 (6 bases). The CDR3 covers 15 residues. V lost 1 base and J 5 bases, leaving 12 bases between the germline ends. CDR1 and CDR2 (germline): LGHNA, YNFKEQ. The CDR3 loop is CASSQAGYRDNEQFF. CDR3 sequence (DNA): TGTGCCAGCAGCCAAGCGGGCTACAGGGACAATGAGCAGTTCTTC.

Of note for this clone: At one of its ends the junction is not consistent with the germline gene, which may arise from a read error. This specimen includes other DNA sequences encoding the same CDR3. V usage is TRBV28 and J usage is TRBJ2-7; 9 nucleotides agree with TRBD1. The CDR3 spans 13 residues. Germline CDR1 and CDR2: MDHEN and SYDVKM. CDR3 sequence (DNA): TGTGCCAGCAGTTGGACAGGGGACTACGAGCAGTATTTC. This encodes CASSWTGDYEQYF. The whole variable domain, filled in from reference TRBV28 and TRBJ2-7, reads DVKVTQSSRYLVKRTGEKVFLECVQDMDHENMFWYRQDPGLGLRLIYFSYDVKMKEKGDIPEGYSVSREKKERFSLILESASTNQTSMYLCASSWTGDYEQYFGPGTRLTVT.

This sequence joins TRBV15 and TRBJ2-1, with a possible D match to TRBD2 (6 bases). Germline CDR1 and CDR2: LNHNV and YYDKDF (reference sequence). V was trimmed by 1 base and J by 8 bases, leaving 21 bases between them. This CDR3 is 17 amino acids long. The CDR3 coding sequence is TGTGCCACCAGCAGAGTGCGGGGACCCAAGAATGGAGATGAGCAGTTCTTC. It encodes CATSRVRGPKNGDEQFF.

The J gene is TRBJ2-3, the V gene TRBV29-1; no definite D call. CDR3 size: 11 residues. Germline CDR1 and CDR2: SQVTM and ANQGSEA. V dropped 4 bases and J dropped 11 bases, with 13 bases sitting between them. In nucleotides, the CDR3 is TGCAGCGTTGGGGAAAGTGGTAAGCAGTATTTT. Amino acid sequence: CSVGESGKQYF.

J is TRBJ2-7 and V is TRBV29-1, with D perhaps TRBD1 (5 bases). CDR1 and CDR2 from the germline V gene are SQVTM and ANQGSEA. V was clipped by 4 bases and J by 0 bases, with 10 bases between them. The CDR3 extends over 13 amino acids. The DNA for the CDR3 is TGCAGCGTTGGACAGATCCACTCCTACGAGCAGTACTTC. It translates to CSVGQIHSYEQYF.